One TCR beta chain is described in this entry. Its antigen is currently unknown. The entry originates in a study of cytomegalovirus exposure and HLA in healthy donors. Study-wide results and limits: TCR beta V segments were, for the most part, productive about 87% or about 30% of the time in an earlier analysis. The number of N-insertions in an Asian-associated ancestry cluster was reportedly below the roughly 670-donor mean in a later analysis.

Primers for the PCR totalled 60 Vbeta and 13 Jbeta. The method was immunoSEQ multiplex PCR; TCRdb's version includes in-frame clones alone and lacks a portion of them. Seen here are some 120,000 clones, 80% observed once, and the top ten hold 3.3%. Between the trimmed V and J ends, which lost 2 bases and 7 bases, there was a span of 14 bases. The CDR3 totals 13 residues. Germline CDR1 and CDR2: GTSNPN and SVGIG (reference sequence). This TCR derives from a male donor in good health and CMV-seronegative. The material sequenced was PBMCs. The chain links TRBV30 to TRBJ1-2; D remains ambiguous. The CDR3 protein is CAWSRREVGGYTF. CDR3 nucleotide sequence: TGTGCCTGGAGTCGGAGGGAAGTCGGTGGCTACACCTTC.